Listed below are T cell receptor beta chains from one sample, sequenced in a study of shared clonotypes between healthy human individuals. Sequencing used immunoSEQ multiplex PCR; TCRdb keeps in-frame clones, though not all of them. The sample includes 1,400,000 or so clones, approximately 98.5% of them seen just once. The sequencing input was naive CD4+ T cells sorted from blood. These receptors were collected from a young man in good health. CDR3s include the opening cysteine and the closing phenylalanine or tryptophan. A D gene is named only where the DNA matches it firmly. The size of a clone is reported for some rows only, either as once, few or many, or as a class for expanded clones.

size,length,D,J,V,DNA,CDR3
.,14,.,TRBJ2-7,TRBV7-2,TGTGCCAGCAGCTCAGGCTCAGGATCCTTTGAGCAGTACTTC,CASSSGSGSFEQYF
.,15,TRBD2,TRBJ2-5,TRBV9,TGTGCCAGCAGCGGGCCGGGACTACCTCAAGAGACCCAGTACTTC,CASSGPGLPQETQYF
.,11,.,TRBJ2-1,TRBV19,TGTGCCAGTAGGAGGCACAATGAGCAGTTCTTC,CASRRHNEQFF
.,15,.,TRBJ1-1,TRBV10-3,TGTGCCATCAGTCACCAAGGGCCCGTTCCAGCTGAAGCTTTCTTT,CAISHQGPVPAEAFF
.,15,TRBD1,TRBJ1-4,TRBV28,TGTGCCAGCAGTTCCCAAGGGGGCACTAATGAAAAACTGTTTTTT,CASSSQGGTNEKLFF
.,15,TRBD2,TRBJ2-7,TRBV4-2,TGTGCCAGCAGCCAAGGGGGACTAGCGGGAGGCGAGCAGTACTTC,CASSQGGLAGGEQYF
.,16,TRBD2,TRBJ2-7,TRBV7-2,TGTGCCAGCAGCTATTGGGAGCGGGGGAGCTCCTACGAGCAGTACTTC,CASSYWERGSSYEQYF
.,15,.,TRBJ2-2,TRBV7-3,TGTGCCAGCAGCCACGGGACCTCGAACACCGGGGAGCTGTTTTTT,CASSHGTSNTGELFF
once,18,TRBD2,TRBJ2-7,TRBV5-1,TGCGCCAGCAGCTTGACCGGGACTAGCCAACTGAGCTCCTACGAGCAGTACTTC,CASSLTGTSQLSSYEQYF
.,17,TRBD2,TRBJ2-3,TRBV7-9,TGTGCCAGCAGCTTAGGGCCTAGCGGGCCGATCACAGATACGCAGTATTTT,CASSLGPSGPITDTQYF
.,14,TRBD1,TRBJ1-4,TRBV5-1,TGCGCCAGCAGCTCACAGGGGAGTAATGAAAAACTGTTTTTT,CASSSQGSNEKLFF
.,14,TRBD1,TRBJ1-1,TRBV27,TGTGCCAGCAGTCCCGCAGGGGGGCACACTGAAGCTTTCTTT,CASSPAGGHTEAFF
.,17,.,TRBJ2-3,TRBV5-1,TGCGCCAGCAGCTTGGAGTTGTGGGACGGAGACACAGATACGCAGTATTTT,CASSLELWDGDTDTQYF
once,15,TRBD1,TRBJ1-5,TRBV5-5,TGTGCCAGCAGCTTGGGAACAGGGGGTAATCAGCCCCAGCATTTT,CASSLGTGGNQPQHF
.,14,.,TRBJ2-1,TRBV11-2,TGTGCCAGCAGCGCTACCGGGACACCTAATGAGCAGTTCTTC,CASSATGTPNEQFF
.,14,TRBD2,TRBJ2-6,TRBV29-1,TGCAGCGCTGGGGGGGGCTCTGGGGCCAACGTCCTGACTTTC,CSAGGGSGANVLTF
.,15,.,TRBJ2-3,TRBV5-1,TGCGCCAGCAGGCGAGGAGCGACCTACACAGATACGCAGTATTTT,CASRRGATYTDTQYF